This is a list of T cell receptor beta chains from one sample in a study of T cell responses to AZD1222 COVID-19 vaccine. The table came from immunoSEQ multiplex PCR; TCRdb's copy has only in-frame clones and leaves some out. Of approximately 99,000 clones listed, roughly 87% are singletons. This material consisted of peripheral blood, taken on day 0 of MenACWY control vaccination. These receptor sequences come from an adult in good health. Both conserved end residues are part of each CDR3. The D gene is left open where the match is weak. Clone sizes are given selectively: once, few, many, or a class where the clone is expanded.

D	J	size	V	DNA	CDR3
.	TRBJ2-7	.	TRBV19	TGTGCCAGTAGCCCCTATCTTACAGGGTCCTACGAGCAGTACTTC	CASSPYLTGSYEQYF
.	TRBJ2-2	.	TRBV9	TGTGCCAGCAGCCCACTCAACACCGGGGAGCTGTTTTTT	CASSPLNTGELFF
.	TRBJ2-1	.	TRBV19	TGTGCCAGTAGTATCGGGCTAGCAGGCGTTGAGCAGTTCTTC	CASSIGLAGVEQFF
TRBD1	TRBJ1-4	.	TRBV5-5	TGTGCCAGCAGCTTGGGACAGGGGATCGAGGGCGAAAAACTGTTTTTT	CASSLGQGIEGEKLFF
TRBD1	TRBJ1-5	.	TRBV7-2	TGTGCCAGCAGCCCGGGACAGGGCTTTCAGCCCCAGCATTTT	CASSPGQGFQPQHF
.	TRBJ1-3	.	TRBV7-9	TGTGCCAGCAGCTTGCAACAGGGAGGTGGAAACACCATATATTTT	CASSLQQGGGNTIYF
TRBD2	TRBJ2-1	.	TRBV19	TGTGCCAGTACGCTTGCGGGGGGAGCTTACAATGAGCAGTTCTTC	CASTLAGGAYNEQFF
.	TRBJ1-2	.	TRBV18	TGTGCCAGCTCACCCCGGGACACAGATGGCTACACCTTC	CASSPRDTDGYTF
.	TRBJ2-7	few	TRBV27	TGTGCCAGCAGTTTAAATCAGGGTTTGGACGAGCAGTACTTC	CASSLNQGLDEQYF
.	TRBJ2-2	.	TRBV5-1	TGCGCCAGCAGCTTGGCTTCGGAGTCGAACACCGGGGAGCTGTTTTTT	CASSLASESNTGELFF
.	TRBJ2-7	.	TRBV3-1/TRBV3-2	TGTGCCAGCAGCCAAGTAACGGAAGGGGAGCAGTACTTC	CASSQVTEGEQYF
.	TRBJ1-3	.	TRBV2	TGTGCCAGCAGCGGACCCGGAGGGACATTCTCTGGAAACACCATATATTTT	CASSGPGGTFSGNTIYF
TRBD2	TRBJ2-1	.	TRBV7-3	TGTGCCAGCAGCTCCAGATTAGCGGGGGGCTTCAATGAGCAGTTCTTC	CASSSRLAGGFNEQFF
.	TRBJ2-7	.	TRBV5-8	TGTGCCAGCAGCTTGTATTCCGGCAGCGCCTACGAGCAGTACTTC	CASSLYSGSAYEQYF
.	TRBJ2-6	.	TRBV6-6	TGTGCCAGCAGTCTAGAATACTCTGGGGCCAACGTCCTGACTTTC	CASSLEYSGANVLTF
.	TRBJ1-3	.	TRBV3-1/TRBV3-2	TGTGCCAGCAGCCGTCGGGGAGCCAGCTCTGGAAACACCATATATTTT	CASSRRGASSGNTIYF
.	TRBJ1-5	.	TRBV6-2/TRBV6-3	TGTGCCCGCGGCCGGGGGGGGCCTTATAGCAATCAGCCCCAGCATTTT	CARGRGGPYSNQPQHF
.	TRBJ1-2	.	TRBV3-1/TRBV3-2	TGTGCCAGCAGCCAAGATCTGGGGAGCATCTATGGCTACACCTTC	CASSQDLGSIYGYTF
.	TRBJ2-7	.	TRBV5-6	TGTGCCAGCAGCTTAGGCCGGTCCTACGAGCAGTACTTC	CASSLGRSYEQYF
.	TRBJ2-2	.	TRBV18	TGTGCCAGCTCACCGTTTTCTGTGGAGGAATTAAACACCGGGGAGCTGTTTTTT	CASSPFSVEELNTGELFF
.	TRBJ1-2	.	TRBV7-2	TGTGCCAGCAGCTTAGGTCGGGGAAACTATGGCTACACCTTC	CASSLGRGNYGYTF
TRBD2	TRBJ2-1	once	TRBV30	TGTGCCTGGTCCGGACTAGCGGGGAATGAGCAGTTCTTC	CAWSGLAGNEQFF
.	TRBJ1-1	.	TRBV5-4	TGTGCCAGCAGCTTACCAGGGGAGACTGAAGCTTTCTTT	CASSLPGETEAFF